This T cell receptor (beta chain) was found in a study of early T cells in non-severe SARS-CoV-2 infection. With 4 bases clipped from V and 2 bases from J, the junction kept 5 bases outside the gene matches. The CDR3 runs to 15 residues. CDR1 is SGDLS and CDR2 is YYNGEE in the germline V gene. TCRdb itself ran the 5' RACE reads through MiXCR, one entry per CDR3 protein. The sample has some 62,000 distinct CDR3 sequences, roughly 9% seen once. The genes are TRBV9 and TRBJ2-5; 10 positions agree with TRBD2. The sample consisted of whole blood, taken at baseline. The source is an adult who was a healthcare worker with PCR-confirmed SARS-CoV-2 infection or an uninfected control (not recorded which). CDR3 sequence reads: CASSPGLAVQETQYF. For the CDR3, the DNA is TGTGCCAGCAGCCCCGGACTAGCGGTACAAGAGACCCAGTACTTC.